This T cell receptor (beta chain) was identified during a study of blood T cell repertoires in COVID-19. On the study more broadly: PBMCs, B-cell-depleted T cells, or T cells were the source of the cDNA or gDNA that made up the material.

Per the authors' pipeline: How many nucleated cells were present was estimated from reference gene primer amplification. TCRdb's copy holds only in-frame clones and misses some; the assay was immunoSEQ multiplex PCR. The DNA gave D and trimming, while V, J and clone size come from that table. This table holds approximately 85,000 clones, about nine tenths found once. V lost 0 bases, J lost 1 base, and 8 bases stayed unmatched. CDR1 is SGDLS, CDR2 YYNGEE, per germline. This CDR3 has 17 residues. The chain has TRBV9 and TRBJ2-7; 9 bases fit TRBD2. The sequence derives from a man in his forties or fifties with active or convalescent COVID-19. The sequenced sample was peripheral blood. The DNA for the CDR3 is TGTGCCAGCAGCGTAGGCCCCTCAGCGGGAGGATCCTACGAGCAGTACTTC. This codes for CASSVGPSAGGSYEQYF.